This T cell receptor (beta chain) appears in the sequencing data of a study of CD8+ T cells in alopecia areata (dated by TCRdb to the late 2010s). For context, the study as a whole: Treated patients were enrolled in an open-label pilot trial of oral tofacitinib at 5 to 10 mg twice daily for moderate-to-severe alopecia areata. Scalp clonality was compared among normal scalp (n=4), patchy alopecia areata scalp (n=8), and alopecia totalis/universalis scalp (n=8). Amplification of TCRbeta CDR3 regions was done by immunoSEQ multiplex PCR using 35 Vbeta forward primers and 13 Jbeta reverse primers. RNA was obtained with the PAXgene miRNA kit for fixed scalp, the miRNeasy kit for PBMCs, and the RNeasy kit for mouse skin. Human TCRbeta sequencing covered scalp tissue and sorted CD4+ and CD8+ peripheral blood T cells from patchy and totalis/universalis alopecia areata patients and healthy controls. Patients received tofacitinib for 6 to 18 months and were then followed off drug for 6 months to check for delayed response and recurrence. To study T cell clonal expansion in alopecia areata, the researchers applied high-throughput TCRbeta sequencing to both the C3H/HeJ mouse model and human patients. Patients on tofacitinib were biopsied at baseline and after 4 and 24 weeks of treatment, and several of the patients also had a later scalp biopsy.

Library preparation used the immunoSEQ multiplex PCR assay. To provide template for TCR sequencing, every sample had RNA extracted and reverse transcribed into cDNA. First-strand cDNA was synthesized with SuperScript III using a 2:1 mix of oligo-dT and random hexamers. Amplification bias was assessed with a synthetic immune receptor repertoire, and residual bias was removed computationally. Regarding the original processing steps: Raw reads were preprocessed to remove errors, and CDR3 was defined by IMGT conventions from the conserved cysteine to phenylalanine. Clonality was computed as 1 minus the Shannon entropy, with the entropy normalized by log2 of the number of productive unique TCRs. Whether each scalp clone was CD4 or CD8 was inferred by checking scalp TCRbeta sequences against the CD4 and CD8 repertoires from sorted blood. TCRdb retrieved this table from immuneACCESS and kept in-frame rearrangements only. Not all clones are present; in checked studies, unresolved V genes account for under half, and no reason is known for the remainder. That table furnishes V, J and clone size, whereas the DNA furnished D and trimming. The table for this sample lists 150,000 to 200,000 clones; 65% to 75% of them were counted only once. About an eighth of the sample belongs to the ten largest clones.

General conclusions and limits of the study: Compared with normal scalp, lesional scalp, particularly in alopecia totalis/universalis, had higher clonality and more expanded CD8+ clones, which suggests antigenic drive. Resident alphabeta T cells in normal human skin are also sequenced, complicating scalp TCR repertoire analysis, unlike mouse skin dominated by gammadelta T cells. Shared TCR sequences between patients were less evident than in mice, which may be partly attributable to HLA diversity in the patient population.

Reading the label with the study, this specimen's time point is: baseline before oral tofacitinib. From alopecia areata patients, peripheral blood was collected along with lesional scalp punch biopsies. PBMCs were isolated by density centrifugation and stained for CD3, CD4 and CD8, after which CD4+ and CD8+ T cells were sorted on a FACSAria. As to this clone: Its antigen has not been determined. No much larger clone exists at a distance of one base, and base qualities are not known.

Taken from the germline V gene, the CDR1 and CDR2 loops are SGHTA and FQGNSA. The CDR3 contains 15 residues, cysteine and phenylalanine counted. Left in the record is the CDR3 DNA by itself, 45 bases read in frame from the first base. Trimming at the junction amounts to 0 bases on V and 0 bases on J, and the germline ends lie 8 bases apart. This TCR came from a human donor with alopecia areata. The sequences come from CD8+ T cells sorted from blood, collected at week 0. Rearrangement joined TRBV7-2 to TRBJ1-2, with the D gene uncertain. At the DNA level, the sequence is TGTGCCAGCAGCTTAGCAGCCGCCTCTAACTATGGCTACACCTTC. It encodes CASSLAAASNYGYTF.